This TCR beta chain was identified during a study of regulatory T cells in long-lasting Graves disease. Study outcomes and limitations: TRBV28, TRBJ1-2 and TRBJ2-5 were segments that persistent disease favored.

Arm-PCR of CDR3 regions and iRepertoire HTBI primers were used to build TCR beta libraries. In the original analysis: Overall, samples carried 60 to 65 TRBV and 14 TRBJ segments. TCRdb reprocessed the multiplex PCR reads with MiXCR, giving one entry per CDR3 protein. These V and J calls are TCRdb output, not the study's own analysis. The profile shows about 470,000 distinct CDR3 sequences, less than 25% of them singletons. Noted time point: persistent/refractory GD, antithyroid drugs over 5 years with positive TRAb. From PBMCs, RNA was extracted and then used to make the TCR library. Looked up from germline, CDR1 is MDHEN and CDR2 is SYDVKM. The CDR3 has 11 residues. The germline V and J ends were trimmed by 7 bases and 1 base, with 5 bases remaining between them. This clonotype was detected many times. The antigen remains undetermined.

V gene TRBV28 combines with J gene TRBJ2-7; no reliable D call. The receptor was derived from a female donor with Graves disease. This specimen was peripheral blood mononuclear cells (PBMCs), taken when the disease was refractory, from a patient treated with antithyroid drugs. The CDR3 spells CASKFSYEQYF. CDR3 bases: TGTGCCAGCAAATTTTCCTACGAGCAGTACTTC.